This entry is about one TCR beta chain. Its cognate antigen has yet to be identified. The sample holds no much larger clone one base away, and base qualities are not on file. The record originates from a study of shared clonotypes between healthy human individuals (dated by TCRdb to 2020 to 2022). Background on the whole study: The cohort included three men and a couple of women between 18 and 49 years of age. To increase sequencing depth and limit assay-specific biases, different laboratories used diverse techniques to prepare libraries and sequence TCR repertoires. For each donor, three plates each were used for CD4 naive and CD4 memory, two plates were used for CD8 naive, and one plate was used for CD8 memory. To estimate repertoire size and how much clonotype sharing occurs between individuals, the study deeply sequenced the blood TCR repertoires of five or six healthy adults. Between about 0.8 and 9 billion PBMCs per donor were obtained by leukapheresis. What the research found in general, with its limitations: Sampling was restricted to blood, and TCR repertoires in tissue are likely to differ from TCR repertoires in blood. Even with the large sequencing depth, rarefaction of the sorted-subset datasets indicated that sequencing was incomplete. Pairwise subsampling indicated that sequencing depth was expected to affect the degree of clonotype sharing among donors. Clonotypes shared by all four sorted-subset donors showed higher generation probabilities than non-shared clonotypes. Around 5% of naive CD4, 3% to 3.5% of naive CD8, about 2.5% of memory CD4, and around 0.42% of memory CD8 clonotypes were shared across a few donors. Larger estimated clonotype richness was generally found for naive subsets than for memory subsets. The small number of donors limited the genetic and exposure-history diversity represented.

TCR CDR3 regions were amplified from genomic DNA by multiplex PCR using the deep immunoSEQ assay. Extracted genomic DNA from each cell subset was spread evenly across all wells of several immunoSEQ 96-well plates, with each plate serving as a replicate. For sorted subsets, 200 ng of genomic DNA, equivalent to some 30,000 T cell genomes, went into each replicate PCR. The purified libraries were quantified using a Qubit 3.0 fluorometer, sized with a Bioanalyzer 2100, and then quantified again using the KAPA Library Quantification kit. A separate single-read 150-cycle Illumina NextSeq 550 flow cell was used to sequence each immunoSEQ 96-well plate. The study's processing was this. Because the immunoSEQ output included only junctional sequences and no quality scores, the filtering could not be the same as the filtering used for full-length reads. Sequences were annotated with PyIR, a Python wrapper for IgBLAST v1.9, and V/J genes and CDR3 were assigned using IMGT germline references. Reads were removed for weak V/J assignments (E-value above 1e-6), missing CDR3, stop codons, out-of-frame junctions, or ambiguous translated residues. V3J clonotypes were defined as sequences sharing an identical inferred V gene, J gene, and CDR3 amino acid sequence. Percentage overlap between repertoires was computed as shared unique clonotypes divided by the size of the smaller repertoire. Richness of each repertoire was evaluated using RTK rarefaction, the Chao1 estimator, and Recon v2.1 estimates of unobserved clonotypes. OLGA was used to compute generation probabilities for all TCRbeta clonotypes that the gDNA method yielded from several donors. The table comes from immuneACCESS by way of TCRdb, which keeps in-frame sequences with V and J called. Part of the clones is missing from these tables; in studies checked, under half for an unresolved V gene and the rest for unknown reasons. That table gives V, J and clone size, and the DNA gave D and trimming. The sample contains around 2,000,000 clones, over 85% of them found a single time. 0.13% of the sample is in the top ten clones.

The donors were healthy, HIV-negative adults who had no recently reported acute infections or vaccinations. Every donor was a Caucasian adult living in Nashville, Tennessee, USA. CD4+ T cells were enriched through magnetic negative selection, after which naive cells were positively selected on CD45RA and the remaining negative fraction served as the memory subset. Blood was obtained by leukapheresis, after which PBMCs were separated by Ficoll-Histopaque density gradient centrifugation and cryopreserved in liquid nitrogen vapor phase. Analytical flow cytometry was used to check the purity and quantity of every magnetically sorted T cell population. Each sorted fraction had its genomic DNA isolated and then quantified by UV absorbance on a Nanodrop 2000c. CDR1 SGHRS and CDR2 YFSETQ were looked up in the germline V gene. The CDR3 starts with the cysteine, ends with the phenylalanine, and has 17 residues. Only the CDR3 DNA is retained, 51 bases long and in frame from the first base. Unmatched junction bases come to 15, with V trimmed by 4 bases and J by 4 bases.

Sequencing was performed on naive CD4+ T cells sorted from blood. In the paper's terms, the cell subset or site label means: CD45RA+ positively selected. This TCR was recovered from a man aged 18 to 29 in good health. The chain couples TRBV5-1 to TRBJ2-3; 7 central bases correspond to TRBD1. The CDR3 loop reads CASSQTGQQVGPDTQYF. The base sequence is TGCGCCAGCAGCCAAACGGGACAGCAAGTTGGGCCAGATACGCAGTATTTT.